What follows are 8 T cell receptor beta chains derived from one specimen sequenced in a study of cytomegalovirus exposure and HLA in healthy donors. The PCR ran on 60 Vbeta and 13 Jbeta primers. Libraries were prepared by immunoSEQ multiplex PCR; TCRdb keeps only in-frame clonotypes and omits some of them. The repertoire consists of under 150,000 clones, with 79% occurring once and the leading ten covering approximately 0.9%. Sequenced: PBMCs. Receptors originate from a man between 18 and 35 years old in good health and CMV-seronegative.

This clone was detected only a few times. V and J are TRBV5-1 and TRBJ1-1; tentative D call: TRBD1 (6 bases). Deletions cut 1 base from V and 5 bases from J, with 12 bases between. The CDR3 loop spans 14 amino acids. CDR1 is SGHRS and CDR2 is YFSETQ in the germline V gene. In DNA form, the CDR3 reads TGCGCCAGCAGCTTGCGGGGGGCGCCGACTGAAGCTTTCTTT. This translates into CASSLRGAPTEAFF.

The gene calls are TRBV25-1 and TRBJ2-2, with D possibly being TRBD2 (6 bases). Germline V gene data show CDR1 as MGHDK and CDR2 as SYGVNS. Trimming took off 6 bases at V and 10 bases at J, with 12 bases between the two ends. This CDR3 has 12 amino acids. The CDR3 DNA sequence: TGTGCCAGCAGCGTGGGGGGACTGGAGCTGTTTTTT. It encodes CASSVGGLELFF.

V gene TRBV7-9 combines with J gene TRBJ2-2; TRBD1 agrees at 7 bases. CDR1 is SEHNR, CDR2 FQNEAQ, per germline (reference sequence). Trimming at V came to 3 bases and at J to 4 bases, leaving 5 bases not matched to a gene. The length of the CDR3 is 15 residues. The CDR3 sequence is CASSLDRPGTGELFF. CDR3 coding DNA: TGTGCCAGCAGCTTGGACAGGCCGGGCACCGGGGAGCTGTTTTTT.

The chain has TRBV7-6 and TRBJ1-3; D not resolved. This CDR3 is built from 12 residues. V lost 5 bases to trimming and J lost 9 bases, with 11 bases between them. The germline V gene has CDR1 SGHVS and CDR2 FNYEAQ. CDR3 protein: CASSARESTIYF. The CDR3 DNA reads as TGTGCCAGCAGCGCAAGGGAGAGCACCATATATTTT.

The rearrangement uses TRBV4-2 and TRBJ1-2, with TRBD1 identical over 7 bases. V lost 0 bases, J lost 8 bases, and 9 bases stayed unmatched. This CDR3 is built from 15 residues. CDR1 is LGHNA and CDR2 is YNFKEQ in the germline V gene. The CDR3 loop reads CASSQDGNRGKGYTF. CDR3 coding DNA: TGTGCCAGCAGCCAAGATGGGAACAGGGGCAAAGGCTACACCTTC.

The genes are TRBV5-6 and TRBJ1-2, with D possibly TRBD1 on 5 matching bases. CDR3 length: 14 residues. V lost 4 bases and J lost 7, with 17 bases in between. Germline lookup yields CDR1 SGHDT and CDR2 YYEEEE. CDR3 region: CASSPAEGRGGYTF. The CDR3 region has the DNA TGTGCCAGCAGCCCTGCGGAGGGGAGGGGTGGCTACACCTTC.

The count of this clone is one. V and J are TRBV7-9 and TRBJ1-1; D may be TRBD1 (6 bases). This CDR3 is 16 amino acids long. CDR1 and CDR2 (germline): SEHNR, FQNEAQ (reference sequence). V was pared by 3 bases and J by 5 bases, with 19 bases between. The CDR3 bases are TGTGCCAGCAGCTTCGACAGGCTTGAAAGGAGGACTGAAGCTTTCTTT. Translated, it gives CASSFDRLERRTEAFF. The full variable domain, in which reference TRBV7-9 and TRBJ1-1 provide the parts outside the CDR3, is DTGVSQNPRHKITKRGQNVTFRCDPISEHNRLYWYRQTLGQGPEFLTYFQNEAQLEKSRLLSDRFSAERPKGSFSTLEIQRTEQGDSAMYLCASSFDRLERRTEAFFGQGTRLTVV.

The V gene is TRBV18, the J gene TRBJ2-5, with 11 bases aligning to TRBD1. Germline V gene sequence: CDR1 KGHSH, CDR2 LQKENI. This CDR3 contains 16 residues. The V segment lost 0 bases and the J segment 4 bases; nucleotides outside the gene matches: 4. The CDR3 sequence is CASSPPDRGRGETQYF. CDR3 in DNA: TGTGCCAGCTCACCACCGGACAGGGGGCGCGGAGAGACCCAGTACTTC.